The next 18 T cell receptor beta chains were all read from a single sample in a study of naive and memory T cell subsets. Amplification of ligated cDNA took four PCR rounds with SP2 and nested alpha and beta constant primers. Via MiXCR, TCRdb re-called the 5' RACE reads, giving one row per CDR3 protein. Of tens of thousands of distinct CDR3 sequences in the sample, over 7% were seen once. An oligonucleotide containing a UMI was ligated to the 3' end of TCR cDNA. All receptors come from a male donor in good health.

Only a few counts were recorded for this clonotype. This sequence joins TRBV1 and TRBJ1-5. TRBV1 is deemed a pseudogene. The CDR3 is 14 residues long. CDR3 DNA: TGCACCAGCAGCCAAGATAGGCTTAATCAGCCCCAGCATTTT. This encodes CTSSQDRLNQPQHF.

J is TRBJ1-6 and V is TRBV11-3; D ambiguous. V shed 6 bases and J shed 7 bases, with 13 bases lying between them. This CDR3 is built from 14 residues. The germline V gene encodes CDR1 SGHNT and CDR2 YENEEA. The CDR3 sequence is CASRRGPSNSPLHF. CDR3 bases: TGTGCCAGCAGACGCGGCCCGTCCAATTCACCCCTCCACTTT.

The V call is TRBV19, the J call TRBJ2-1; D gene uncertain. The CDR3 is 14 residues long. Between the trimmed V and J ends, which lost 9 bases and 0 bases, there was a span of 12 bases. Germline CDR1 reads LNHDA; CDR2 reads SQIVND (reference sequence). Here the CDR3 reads CASAISSSYNEQFF. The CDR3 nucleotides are TGTGCCAGCGCGATTTCGAGCTCCTACAATGAGCAGTTCTTC.

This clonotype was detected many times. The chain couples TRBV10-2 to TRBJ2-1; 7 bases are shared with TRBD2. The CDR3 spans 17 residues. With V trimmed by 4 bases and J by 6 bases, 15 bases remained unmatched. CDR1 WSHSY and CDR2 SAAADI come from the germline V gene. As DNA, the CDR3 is TGCGCCAGCAGTGTCCCCCCTGGAGCGGGGATACTCAATGAGCAGTTCTTC. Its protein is CASSVPPGAGILNEQFF.

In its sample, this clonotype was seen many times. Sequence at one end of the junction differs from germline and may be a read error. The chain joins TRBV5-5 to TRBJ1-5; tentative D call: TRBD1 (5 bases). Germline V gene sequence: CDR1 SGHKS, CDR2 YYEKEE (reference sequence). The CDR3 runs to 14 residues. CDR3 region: CSSSPDGANQPQHF. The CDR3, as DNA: TGTTCCAGCAGCCCGGACGGGGCCAATCAGCCCCAGCATTTT.

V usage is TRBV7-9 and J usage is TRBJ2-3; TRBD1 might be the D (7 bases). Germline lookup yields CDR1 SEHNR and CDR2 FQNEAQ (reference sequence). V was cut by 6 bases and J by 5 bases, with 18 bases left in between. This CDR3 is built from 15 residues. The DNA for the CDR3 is TGTGCCAGCAGAAGAGCCGGACAGGAGGGAGATACGCAGTATTTT. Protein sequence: CASRRAGQEGDTQYF.

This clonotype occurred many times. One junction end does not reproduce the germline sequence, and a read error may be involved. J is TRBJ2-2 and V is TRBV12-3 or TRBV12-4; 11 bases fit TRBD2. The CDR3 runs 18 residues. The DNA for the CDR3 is TGTGCCAGCAGTCCCCATTCTAGCGGGGGGAGAGAACACCGGGGAGCTGTTTTT. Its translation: CASSPHSSGGREHRGAVF.

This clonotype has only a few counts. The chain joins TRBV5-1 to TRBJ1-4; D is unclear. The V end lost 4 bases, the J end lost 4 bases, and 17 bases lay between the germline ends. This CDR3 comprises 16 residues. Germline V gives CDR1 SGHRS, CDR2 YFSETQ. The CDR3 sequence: CASSPDRSILNEKLFF. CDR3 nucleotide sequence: TGCGCCAGCAGCCCTGACCGGTCCATACTTAATGAAAAACTGTTTTTT.

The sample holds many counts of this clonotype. CDR3 nucleotide sequence: TGCAGCGTTGAAGACGGGACTAGCGGGGGGGCCAGAGAGACCCAGTACTTC. Protein sequence: CSVEDGTSGGARETQYF. The rearrangement joins TRBV29-1 to TRBJ2-5; 16 bases align to TRBD2. Germline CDR1 reads SQVTM; CDR2 reads ANQGSEA. V trimming: 0 bases; J trimming: 4 bases; junction bases outside the gene matches: 5. This CDR3 has 17 residues.

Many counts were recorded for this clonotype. Here the CDR3 reads CSASGVGGRTGELFF. The CDR3 DNA reads as TGCAGTGCTTCTGGGGTAGGGGGTCGTACCGGGGAGCTGTTTTTT. The chain joins TRBV20-1 to TRBJ2-2, with D perhaps TRBD1 (6 bases). The V end lost 5 bases, the J end lost 5 bases, and 18 bases lay between the germline ends. There are 15 residues in the CDR3. The germline CDR1 and CDR2 sequences are DFQATT and SNEGSKA (reference sequence).

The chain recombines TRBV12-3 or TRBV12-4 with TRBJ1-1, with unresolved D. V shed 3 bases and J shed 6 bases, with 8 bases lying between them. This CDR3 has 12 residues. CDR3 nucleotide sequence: TGTGCCAGCAGTTTTGCGAGGGCTGAAGCTTTCTTT. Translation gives CASSFARAEAFF.

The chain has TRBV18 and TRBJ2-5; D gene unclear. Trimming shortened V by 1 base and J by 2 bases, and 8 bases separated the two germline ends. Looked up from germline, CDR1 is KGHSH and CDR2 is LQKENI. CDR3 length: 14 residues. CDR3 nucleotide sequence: TGTGCCAGCTCACCACGAAACACGCAAGAGACCCAGTACTTC. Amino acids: CASSPRNTQETQYF.

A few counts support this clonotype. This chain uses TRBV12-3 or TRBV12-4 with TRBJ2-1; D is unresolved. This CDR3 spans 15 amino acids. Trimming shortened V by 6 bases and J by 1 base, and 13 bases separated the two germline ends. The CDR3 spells CASSPPGASYNEQFF. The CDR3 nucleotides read TGTGCCAGCAGCCCCCCGGGTGCTTCCTACAATGAGCAGTTCTTC.

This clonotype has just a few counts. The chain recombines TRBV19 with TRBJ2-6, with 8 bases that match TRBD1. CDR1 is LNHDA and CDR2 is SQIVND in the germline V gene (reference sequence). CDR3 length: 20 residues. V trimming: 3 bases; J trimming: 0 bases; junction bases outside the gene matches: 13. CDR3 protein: CASSIVWTGKVHSGANVLTF. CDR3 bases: TGTGCCAGTAGTATCGTGTGGACAGGGAAAGTTCACTCTGGGGCCAACGTCCTGACTTTC.

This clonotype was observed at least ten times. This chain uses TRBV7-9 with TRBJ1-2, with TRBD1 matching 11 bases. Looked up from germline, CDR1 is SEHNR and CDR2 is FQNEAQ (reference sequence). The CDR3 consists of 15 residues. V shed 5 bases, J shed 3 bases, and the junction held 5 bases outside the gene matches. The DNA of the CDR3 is TGTGCCAGCAGCCCCCGGGACAGGGGGTACTATGGCTACACCTTC. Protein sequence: CASSPRDRGYYGYTF.

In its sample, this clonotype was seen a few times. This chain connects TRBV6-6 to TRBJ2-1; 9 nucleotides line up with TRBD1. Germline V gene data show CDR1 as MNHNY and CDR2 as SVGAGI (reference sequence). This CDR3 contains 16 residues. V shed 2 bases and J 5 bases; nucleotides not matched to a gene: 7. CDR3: CASSYAPGQGDNEQFF. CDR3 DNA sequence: TGTGCCAGCAGTTACGCACCGGGACAGGGAGACAATGAGCAGTTCTTC.

CDR3 coding DNA: TGTGCCTGGAGGGAGTCTATGAACACTGAAGCTTTCTTT. Translated, it gives CAWRESMNTEAFF. This chain links TRBV30 with TRBJ1-1; D remains ambiguous. Looked up from germline, CDR1 is GTSNPN and CDR2 is SVGIG (reference sequence). V lost 3 bases, J lost 0 bases, and 8 bases lay in between. The CDR3 runs 13 residues.

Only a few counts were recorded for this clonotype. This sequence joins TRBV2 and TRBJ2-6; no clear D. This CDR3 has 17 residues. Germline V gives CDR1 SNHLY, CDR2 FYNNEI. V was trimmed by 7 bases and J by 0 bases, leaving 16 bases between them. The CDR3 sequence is CASNPRTSSSGANVLTF. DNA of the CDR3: TGTGCCAGCAATCCCAGGACCTCAAGCTCTGGGGCCAACGTCCTGACTTTC. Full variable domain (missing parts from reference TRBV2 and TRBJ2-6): EPEVTQTPSHQVTQMGQEVILRCVPISNHLYFYWYRQILGQKVEFLVSFYNNEISEKSEIFDDQFSVERPDGSNFTLKIRSTKLEDSAMYFCASNPRTSSSGANVLTFGAGSRLTVL.